Sequencing of this TCR beta chain was carried out in a study of blood T cell repertoires in COVID-19. Study-level background: Sites across the United States, Italy and Spain contributed samples from acute and convalescent COVID-19. T cells, B-cell-depleted T cells, or PBMCs provided the cDNA or gDNA that served as material.

As processed by the authors: Amplification with reference gene primers provided the estimates of nucleated cell counts. This table comes from immunoSEQ multiplex PCR, and its TCRdb copy is limited to in-frame clones, with some not included. The DNA gave D and trimming, while V, J and clone size come from that table. The table includes about 120,000 clones, around 88% detected once. The CDR3 consists of 12 residues. V was clipped by 5 bases and J by 3 bases, with 7 bases between them. Germline values: CDR1 SGHAT, CDR2 FQNNGV. The material sequenced was peripheral blood. The source is an elderly man with active or convalescent COVID-19. The chain recombines TRBV11-2 with TRBJ2-5; D is unclear. CDR3 coding DNA: TGTGCCAGCAGCCCCGGTAAAGAGACCCAGTACTTC. It encodes CASSPGKETQYF.